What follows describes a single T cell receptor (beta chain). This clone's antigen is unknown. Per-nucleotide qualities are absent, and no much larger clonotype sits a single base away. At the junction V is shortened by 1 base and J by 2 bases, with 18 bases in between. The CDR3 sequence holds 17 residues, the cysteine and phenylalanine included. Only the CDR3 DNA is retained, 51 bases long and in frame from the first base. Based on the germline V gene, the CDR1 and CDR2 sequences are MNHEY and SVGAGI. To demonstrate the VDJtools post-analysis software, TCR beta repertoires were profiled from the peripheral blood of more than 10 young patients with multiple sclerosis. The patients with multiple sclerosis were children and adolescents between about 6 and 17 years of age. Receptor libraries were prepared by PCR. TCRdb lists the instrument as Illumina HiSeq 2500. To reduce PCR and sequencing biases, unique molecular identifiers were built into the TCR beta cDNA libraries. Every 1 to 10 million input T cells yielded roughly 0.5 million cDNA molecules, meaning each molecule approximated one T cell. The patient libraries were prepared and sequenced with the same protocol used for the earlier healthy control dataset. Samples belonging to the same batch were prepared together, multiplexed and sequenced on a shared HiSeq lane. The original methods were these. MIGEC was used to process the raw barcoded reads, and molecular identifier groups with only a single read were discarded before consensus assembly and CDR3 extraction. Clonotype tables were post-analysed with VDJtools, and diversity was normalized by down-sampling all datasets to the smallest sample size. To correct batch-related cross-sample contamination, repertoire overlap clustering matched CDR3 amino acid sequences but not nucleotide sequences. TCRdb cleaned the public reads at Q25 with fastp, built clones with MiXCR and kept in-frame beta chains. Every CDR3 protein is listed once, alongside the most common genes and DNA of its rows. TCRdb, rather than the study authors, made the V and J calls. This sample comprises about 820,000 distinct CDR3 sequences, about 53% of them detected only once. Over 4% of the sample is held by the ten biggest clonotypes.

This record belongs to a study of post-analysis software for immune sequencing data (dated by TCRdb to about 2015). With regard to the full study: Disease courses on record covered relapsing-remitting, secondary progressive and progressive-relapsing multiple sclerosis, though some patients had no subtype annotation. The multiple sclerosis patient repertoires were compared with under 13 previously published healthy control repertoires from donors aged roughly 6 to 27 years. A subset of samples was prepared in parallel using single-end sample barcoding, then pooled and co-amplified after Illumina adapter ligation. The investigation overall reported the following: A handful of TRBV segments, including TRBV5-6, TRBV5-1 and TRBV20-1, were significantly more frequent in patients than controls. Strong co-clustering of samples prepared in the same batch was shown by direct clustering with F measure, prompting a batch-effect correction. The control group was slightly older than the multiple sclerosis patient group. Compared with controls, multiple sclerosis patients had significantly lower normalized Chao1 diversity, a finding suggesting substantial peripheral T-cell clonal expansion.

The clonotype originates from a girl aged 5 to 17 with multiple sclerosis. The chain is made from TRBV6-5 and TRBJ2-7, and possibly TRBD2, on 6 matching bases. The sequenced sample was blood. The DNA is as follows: TGTGCCAGCAGTTACTGGGGTGGGGGGAGTCTGGCCTACGAGCAGTACTTC. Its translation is CASSYWGGGSLAYEQYF.